The rows below give T cell receptor beta chains drawn from one sample of a study of blood T cells in healthy people across ages. TCRdb re-called the 5' RACE reads with MiXCR, one entry per CDR3 protein. Of some 640,000 distinct CDR3 sequences in the sample, approximately 49% were seen once. The sequencing input was blood. These TCRs come from a woman aged 55-69 years in good health. CDR3s include the opening cysteine and the closing phenylalanine or tryptophan. The D gene is left open where the match is weak. Clone size appears in some rows only: once, few, many, or a class for an expanded clone.

TRBJ2-3 TRBV4-1 NA TRBD2 17 TGCGCCAGCAGCCAACCAACTAGCGGGAGTGGGACAGATACGCAGTATTTT CASSQPTSGSGTDTQYF
TRBJ2-2 TRBV29-1 NA NA 12 TGCAGCGTTGTCTGGGTTACCGGGGAGCTGTTTTTT CSVVWVTGELFF
TRBJ1-1 TRBV13 NA TRBD1 16 TGTGCCAGCAGCCCTCTAGGGACAGGGGGCTATACTGAAGCTTTCTTT CASSPLGTGGYTEAFF
TRBJ2-5 TRBV6-4 NA TRBD2 14 TGTGCCAGAGGACTAGCGGGTGTCCAAGAGACCCAGTACTTC CARGLAGVQETQYF
TRBJ1-1 TRBV15 NA NA 16 TGTGCCACCAGTAAAAGAACTGGGGTCCTTGGAACTGAAGCTTTCTTT CATSKRTGVLGTEAFF
TRBJ2-1 TRBV6-5 NA TRBD2 15 TGTGCCAGCGGTAACAGCGGGAGGGCCACGAGTGAGCAGTTCTTC CASGNSGRATSEQFF
TRBJ2-5 TRBV5-6 NA TRBD2 17 TGTGCCAGCAGCTCCCAAGGGAGCGGGAGTAACGGTGAGACCCAGTACTTC CASSSQGSGSNGETQYF
TRBJ2-7 TRBV15 few NA 16 TGTGCCACCAGCCCTCCCCTGGGGCAGGGGAATTACGAGCAGTACTTC CATSPPLGQGNYEQYF
TRBJ2-3 TRBV24-1 NA TRBD2 17 TGTGCCACCAGTGATTTGTCCAGCGGGAGAAGCACAGATACGCAGTATTTT CATSDLSSGRSTDTQYF
TRBJ2-7 TRBV9 NA NA 15 TGTGCCAGCAGCCTGGGACATGGGATCACCTACGAGCAGTACTTC CASSLGHGITYEQYF
TRBJ1-1 TRBV5-1 NA TRBD1 14 TGCGCCAGCAGCGGGGGGGACAGGGGGGCTGAAGCTTTCTTT CASSGGDRGAEAFF
TRBJ1-1 TRBV20-1 NA TRBD1 16 TGCAGTGCTAGGCCCCCCGGGACAGGGAGGGGCACTGAAGCTTTCTTT CSARPPGTGRGTEAFF
TRBJ2-7 TRBV7-3 NA TRBD2 16 TGTGCCAGCAGCTTAGGAGCGGGAGGGAACTCCTACGAGCAGTACTTC CASSLGAGGNSYEQYF
TRBJ2-5 TRBV7-2 NA TRBD1 16 TGTGCCAGCAGCTTAGCCGGGACAGGGGGCTGGGAGACCCAGTACTTC CASSLAGTGGWETQYF
TRBJ2-5 TRBV5-1 NA NA 15 TGCGCCAGCAGCTTTACAGGTCTAACGGCGGAGACCCAGTACTTC CASSFTGLTAETQYF
TRBJ2-7 TRBV20-1 NA NA 15 TGCAGTGCTAGACGAAGCAGGGTCCAAACCTACGAGCGGTACTTC CSARRSRVQTYERYF
TRBJ2-5 TRBV3-1 NA NA 13 TGTGCCAGCAGCCAAACGTACCAAGAGACCCAGTACTTC CASSQTYQETQYF
TRBJ2-5 TRBV5-6 NA NA 13 TGTGCCAGCCGCCATATGCCCTCAGAGACCCAGTACTTC CASRHMPSETQYF
TRBJ1-1 TRBV12-3/TRBV12-4 NA TRBD1 14 TGTGCCAGCATCTTGACAGGGGTTAGGACTGAAGCTTTCTTT CASILTGVRTEAFF
TRBJ1-2 TRBV7-2 few NA 12 TGTGCCAGCAGCTTTCGCAGCTATGGCTACACCTTC CASSFRSYGYTF
TRBJ2-3 TRBV25-1 NA TRBD2 14 TGTGCCAGCAGACAAGCGGGAAGCACAGATACGCAGTATTTT CASRQAGSTDTQYF
TRBJ1-4 TRBV28 NA NA 13 TGTGCCAGCAGTTCACACAGCAATGAAAAACTGTTTTTT CASSSHSNEKLFF
TRBJ1-4 TRBV6-6 NA TRBD1 14 TGTGCCAGCAAACTGGGACAGTCTAATGAAAAACTGTTTTTT CASKLGQSNEKLFF
TRBJ2-7 TRBV6-4 NA NA 15 TGTGCCAGCAGTGACGACTATGGCTCCTACAATGAGCAGTACTTC CASSDDYGSYNEQYF
TRBJ1-4 TRBV12-3/TRBV12-4 NA TRBD1 15 TGTGCCAGCAGTTCTCGGACAGGGGGCCGTGAAAAACTGTTTTTT CASSSRTGGREKLFF
TRBJ2-3 TRBV20-1 few TRBD2 15 TGCAGTGCCACCCGAAGGACTAGCGGGACAGATACGCAGTATTTT CSATRRTSGTDTQYF
TRBJ2-4 TRBV2 NA NA 16 TGTGCCAGCATTCGAACGGAGGGACCTGCCAAAAACATTCAGTACTTC CASIRTEGPAKNIQYF
TRBJ1-1 TRBV29-1 few TRBD1 14 TGCAGCGTTGCGAGACAGGGGGGAGGTACTGAAGCTTTCTTT CSVARQGGGTEAFF
TRBJ2-7 TRBV28 NA TRBD2 13 TGTGCCAGCAGTGGGGCGGGAGTGTTCGAGCAGTACTTC CASSGAGVFEQYF
TRBJ2-7 TRBV29-1 NA NA 15 TGCAGCGTTCTGGGGGCCCTAGGGAAAAGGAGCGAGCAGTACTTC CSVLGALGKRSEQYF
TRBJ1-2 TRBV18 few NA 14 TGTGCCAGCTCGGCCGCGGGGAAGCCTACCGGCTACACCTTC CASSAAGKPTGYTF
TRBJ2-7 TRBV20-1 NA TRBD1 13 TGCAGTGCTCGGACAGGGAATGTGTACGAGCAGTACTTC CSARTGNVYEQYF
TRBJ2-7 TRBV11-2 NA TRBD2 14 TGTGCCAGCAGCTTACGACTAGCCGCCTACGAGCAGTACTTC CASSLRLAAYEQYF
TRBJ2-7 TRBV20-1 once NA 12 TGCAGTGCCAGTAAGAGAAACTACGAGCAGTACTTC CSASKRNYEQYF
TRBJ2-7 TRBV20-1 few TRBD2 14 TGCAGTGCCCCCAGCGGGAGACTATTCTACGAGCAGTACTTC CSAPSGRLFYEQYF
TRBJ1-2 TRBV7-3 NA NA 15 TGTGCCAGCAGCGGTGGGTGGTATACTAACTATGGCTACACCTTC CASSGGWYTNYGYTF
TRBJ1-4 TRBV12-3/TRBV12-4 NA NA 14 TGTGCCAGCAGTTTTGAGGGGGGGAATGAAAAACTGTTTTTT CASSFEGGNEKLFF
TRBJ2-7 TRBV5-6 NA NA 13 TGTGCCAGCAGCTTGGACAGGGTCTACGAGCAGTACTTC CASSLDRVYEQYF
TRBJ2-1 TRBV20-1 NA TRBD2 15 TGCAGTGCTAGACCACTAGCGGGAGGCAACAATGAGCAGTTCTTC CSARPLAGGNNEQFF
TRBJ2-7 TRBV27 few TRBD2 14 TGTGCCAGCAGTTACCGGGGACTAGCGTCCGAGCAGTACTTC CASSYRGLASEQYF
TRBJ2-7 TRBV4-3 many TRBD2 16 TGCGCCAGCAGCCCCTCGGGGCAGCGGGAGGTCAATGAGCAGTACTTC CASSPSGQREVNEQYF
TRBJ2-7 TRBV20-1 NA NA 15 TGCAGTGCTAGAAAAATGGGCTCATACTCCTACGAGCAGTACTTC CSARKMGSYSYEQYF
TRBJ2-7 TRBV6-2/TRBV6-3 NA NA 14 TGTGCCAGCAGTTCGATGGGGCGCGCCTACGAGCAGTACTTC CASSSMGRAYEQYF
TRBJ2-2 TRBV28 NA NA 13 TGTGCCAGCATTCTACTTAACACCGGGGAGCTGTTTTTT CASILLNTGELFF
TRBJ1-2 TRBV5-5 NA NA 13 TGTGCCAGCACCGAAGACAGCTACTATGGCTACACCTTC CASTEDSYYGYTF
TRBJ2-5 TRBV28 few TRBD2 16 TGTGCCAGCAGTTTATCCCTAGGGACTAGCCAAGAGACCCAGTACTTC CASSLSLGTSQETQYF
TRBJ2-1 TRBV6-5 NA TRBD1 15 TGTGCCAGCATCAAAGACAGGGGACCATACAATGAGCAGTTCTTC CASIKDRGPYNEQFF
TRBJ2-1 TRBV4-3 NA NA 16 TGCGCCAGCAGCCAAGAACGGGGGCTGAGGTACAATGAGCAGTTCTTC CASSQERGLRYNEQFF
TRBJ2-4 TRBV7-9 few NA 16 TGTGCCAGCAGCCGCGGATTTCAGGGCGTTCAAAACATTCAGTACTTC CASSRGFQGVQNIQYF
TRBJ1-2 TRBV7-2 few NA 15 TGTGCCAGCAGCCAGAGGACGGCTACTAACTATGGCTACACCTTC CASSQRTATNYGYTF
TRBJ2-6 TRBV9 few TRBD1 18 TGTGCCAGCAGCGTAGATCCCCGGGACAGCTTTCGGTCCCACGTCCTGACTTTC CASSVDPRDSFRSHVLTF
TRBJ2-6 TRBV20-1 once NA 15 TGCAGTGCTAGTAAGGTGTCCTCTGGGGCCAACGTCCTGACTTTC CSASKVSSGANVLTF
TRBJ1-1 TRBV10-3 NA TRBD1 14 TGTGCCATCAGTGACAACAGGGGCGGCACTGAAGCTTTCTTT CAISDNRGGTEAFF